Sequencing of this T cell receptor gamma chain was carried out in a study of Vδ1+ human thymocytes. Study-wide findings and caveats: Unlike peripheral blood Vdelta1+ controls, thymic delta-chain sequences included roughly 18% Vdelta2 and few Vdelta3. Thymic TRG and TRD repertoires appeared highly polyclonal, with Gaussian CDR3 length distributions.

V was pared by 0 bases and J by 8 bases, with 16 bases of the junction left unmatched. The germline V gene encodes CDR1 VTNTFY and CDR2 YDVSTARD (reference sequence). CDR3 length equals 16 residues. This clone was observed a handful of times. Its antigen is still unknown. Thymocytes were sorted as CD3+ TCRVdelta1+ TCRVdelta2- after alphabeta T cell depletion. Sorted Vdelta1+ thymocytes were about 97% to 99.6% pure. Extracted RNA was reverse transcribed into cDNA. Pooled V-gene forward primers with one constant-region reverse primer generated the CDR3 amplicons by multiplex PCR. TCRdb redid clone calling on the multiplex PCR reads using CATT. The sample includes 7,500 to 10,000 gamma-chain clones, less than 60% of them seen just once.

Specimen: Vdelta1+ gamma-delta thymocytes from the thymus. The subset denotes: FACS-sorted CD3+ TCRalphabeta- TCRVdelta1+ TCRVdelta2- thymocytes. The chain carries TRGV3 and TRGJ1 or TRGJ2. TCRdb lists no J gene, so it was determined here by aligning the DNA to germline. This clonotype was obtained from a girl under three years old who had congenital heart surgery. CDR3 in DNA: TGTGCCACCTGGGACAGGCGGGGATTGTTATTGAATAAGAAACTCTTT. As protein: CATWDRRGLLLNKKLF.